At least ten counts were recorded for the clone carrying this TCR beta chain. This specimen belongs to a study of T-cell memory formation after mild COVID-19. Study-wide context: There were largely donor-specific TCR clusters.

Trimming cost V 5 bases and J 6 bases; bases outside gene matches: 6. There are 13 residues in the CDR3. TCRdb used MiXCR to reprocess the 5' RACE reads, holding one entry per CDR3 protein. This repertoire shows about 360,000 distinct CDR3 sequences, roughly an eighth found once; its top ten account for roughly a fifth. This TCR came from a man younger than 35 who had mild COVID-19 (a few samples of this study predate the infection). Cell type and time point are not known. The specimen sequenced was PBMCs or a T cell subset sorted from them (not recorded which). This chain connects TRBV12-3 or TRBV12-4 to TRBJ2-5, with 7 bases matching TRBD1. The CDR3: CASSGTARKTQYF. In DNA, the CDR3 is TGTGCCAGCAGTGGGACAGCACGGAAGACCCAGTACTTC.